The 16 T cell receptor beta chains given below trace back to one sample, sequenced in a study of Ad26.COV2.S vaccination and SARS-CoV-2 variants. Treatment denoted: 19 received Ad26.COV2.S at low or high dose, single or two shots; about 5 received placebo; per-sample allocation not given. All samples were drawn on day 63, counting from the first vaccine or placebo injection. Assay used: immunoSEQ multiplex PCR; TCRdb lists only in-frame clones, some missing. Altogether about 410,000 clones are present, about nine tenths being singletons, with the ten largest covering more than 3%. This specimen was peripheral blood, taken in a trial of Ad26.COV2.S vaccine versus placebo. These receptors all come from a person between 18 and 65 years old who received the Ad26.COV2.S COVID-19 vaccine or a placebo.

The rearrangement links TRBV6-5 to TRBJ1-5; D gene ambiguous. V lost 7 bases to trimming and J lost 5 bases, with 12 bases between them. Germline V gives CDR1 MNHEY, CDR2 SVGAGI. The CDR3 runs to 13 residues. The CDR3 DNA reads TGTGCCAGCAAACGGGGAATGGATCAGCCCCAGCATTTT. It translates to CASKRGMDQPQHF.

In the case of this clone: At one boundary the junction diverges from the germline segment, which might be a read error. V is TRBV7-9 and J is TRBJ1-6; no clear D. Per the germline V gene, CDR1 is SEHNR and CDR2 is FQNEAQ (reference sequence). The CDR3 sequence is 14 residues long. The CDR3 sequence: CASSLGGQYSSLHF. The CDR3 DNA reads as TGTGCCAGCAGCTTAGGGGGTCAGTATTCATCCCTCCACTTT. Combining the CDR3 with reference TRBV7-9 and TRBJ1-6 gives the whole variable domain DTGVSQNPRHKITKRGQNVTFRCDPISEHNRLYWYRQTLGQGPEFLTYFQNEAQLEKSRLLSDRFSAERPKGSFSTLEIQRTEQGDSAMYLCASSLGGQYSSLHFGNGTRLTVT.

The rearrangement links TRBV11-2 to TRBJ1-1; D remains unclear. This CDR3 spans 13 amino acids. The ends were cut back, 6 bases at V and 7 bases at J, with 15 bases in the middle. In germline, CDR1 is SGHAT, CDR2 FQNNGV. CDR3 nucleotides: TGTGCCAGCAGAAGAGGCACCAAGGGTGAAGCTTTCTTT. Encoded protein: CASRRGTKGEAFF.

V usage is TRBV4-1 and J usage is TRBJ2-5; perhaps TRBD1 as D (5 bases). Deletions cut 2 bases from V and 1 base from J, with 14 bases between. The germline V gene encodes CDR1 MGHRA and CDR2 YSYEKL. The CDR3 consists of 16 residues. This CDR3 reads CASSQPSRGFQETQYF. The CDR3 DNA follows: TGCGCCAGCAGCCAACCCAGTAGGGGTTTCCAAGAGACCCAGTACTTC.

The rearrangement links TRBV27 to TRBJ1-1; D gene uncertain. From germline, CDR1 is MNHEY and CDR2 SMNVEV (reference sequence). V was cut by 3 bases and J by 2 bases, with 7 bases left in between. The CDR3 length is 13 residues. The CDR3 DNA reads as TGTGCCAGCAGTTTTCGCATTAACACTGAAGCTTTCTTT. Translating gives CASSFRINTEAFF.

The rearrangement links TRBV4-2 to TRBJ1-3; TRBD1 is a possible D gene (6 bases). The CDR3 length is 15 residues. Germline assignment: CDR1 LGHNA and CDR2 YNFKEQ. Trimming stripped 1 base from V and 0 bases from J, with 7 bases between. The CDR3 reads CASSQVRGSGNTIYF. CDR3 DNA sequence: TGTGCCAGCAGCCAAGTCAGGGGCTCTGGAAACACCATATATTTT.

The chain is built from TRBV4-1 and TRBJ1-2; D ambiguous. The CDR3 spans 13 residues. The germline gives CDR1 MGHRA, CDR2 YSYEKL. The ends were cut back, 4 bases at V and 1 base at J, with 7 bases in the middle. The CDR3 spells CASSPEDNYGYTF. CDR3 DNA: TGCGCCAGCAGCCCCGAAGATAACTATGGCTACACCTTC.

CDR3 coding DNA: TGTGCCATCAGTGAGTCGACCGGGACAGCTTTTTCCTACGAGCAGTACTTC. Translated: CAISESTGTAFSYEQYF. This chain links TRBV10-3 with TRBJ2-7, with 7 bases lining up with TRBD1. Germline assignment: CDR1 ENHRY and CDR2 SYGVKD. J lost 1 base, V lost 0 bases, and 9 bases had no gene match. This CDR3 region has 17 residues.

The CDR3 region has the DNA TGTGCCAGTTCCCTTTTTGGGGGGGGACAAGAGACCCAGTACTTC. It specifies CASSLFGGGQETQYF. The V and J genes are TRBV19 and TRBJ2-5; 7 bases match TRBD2. CDR1 and CDR2 (germline): LNHDA, SQIVND (reference sequence). The length of the CDR3 is 15 residues. The ends lost 8 bases at V and 2 bases at J; junction bases unmatched: 11.

The chain is built from TRBV27 and TRBJ1-5; possible D gene TRBD1, 5 bases. Germline assignment: CDR1 MNHEY and CDR2 SMNVEV (reference sequence). The CDR3 totals 15 residues. Trimming removed 4 bases from V and 4 bases from J, with 14 bases in between. Here the CDR3 reads CASSSSWDGNQPQHF. In DNA, the CDR3 is TGTGCCAGCAGTTCGAGCTGGGACGGAAATCAGCCCCAGCATTTT.

The CDR3 spells CASSPMRGRYNEQFF. The CDR3 coding sequence is TGTGCCAGCAGTCCCATGCGGGGGAGATACAATGAGCAGTTCTTC. J is TRBJ2-1 and V is TRBV27; 7 bases match TRBD2. Germline V gene sequence: CDR1 MNHEY, CDR2 SMNVEV (reference sequence). The CDR3 runs to 15 residues. V shed 5 bases and J 4 bases; nucleotides not matched to a gene: 8.

The gene calls are TRBV20-1 and TRBJ2-7; a possible D gene is TRBD2 (6 bases). The CDR3 covers 14 residues. Germline-derived CDR1 and CDR2 are DFQATT and SNEGSKA (reference sequence). V was shortened by 4 bases and J by 7 bases, with 20 bases between the two germline ends. The CDR3 region is CSATDPGIRGEQYF. CDR3 bases: TGCAGTGCTACTGATCCAGGGATACGGGGGGAGCAGTACTTC.

This clone has only one observation. This chain uses TRBV4-3 with TRBJ1-2, with D maybe TRBD1 (5 bases). V shed 4 bases and J shed 4 bases, with 13 bases lying between them. The CDR3 runs to 14 residues. The germline CDR1 and CDR2 sequences are LGHNA and YSLEER. The CDR3 DNA reads TGCGCCAGCAGCCCCGAGTGGGGGAGCTATGGCTACACCTTC. Its protein is CASSPEWGSYGYTF.

The chain has TRBV18 and TRBJ2-1, with D tentatively TRBD1 or TRBD2 (5 bases each). Trimming took 6 bases from V and 0 from J, leaving 15 bases between them. This CDR3 has 16 residues. Looked up from germline, CDR1 is KGHSH and CDR2 is LQKENI. The CDR3 DNA reads TGTGCCAGCTCGCAAACCGGGGCTAGCTCCTACAATGAGCAGTTCTTC. This encodes CASSQTGASSYNEQFF.

This chain connects TRBV5-4 to TRBJ2-2; 9 nucleotides match TRBD1. Per the germline V gene, CDR1 is SGHNT and CDR2 is YYREEE (reference sequence). The CDR3 sequence is 15 residues long. J lost 4 bases, V lost 4 bases, and 5 bases had no gene match. In nucleotides, the CDR3 is TGTGCCAGCAGCCGGGACAGGGAACGCACCGGGGAGCTGTTTTTT. Translation gives CASSRDRERTGELFF.

J is TRBJ2-1 and V is TRBV5-4, with no clear D. With 4 bases removed from V and 0 bases from J, the gap between germline ends came to 14 bases. The CDR3 has 16 residues. CDR1 and CDR2 (germline): SGHNT, YYREEE (reference sequence). In DNA, the CDR3 is TGTGCCAGCAGCGGCCCTCTACCAAGCTCCTACAATGAGCAGTTCTTC. The encoded protein is CASSGPLPSSYNEQFF.